A single sample is the source of the 28 T cell receptor beta chains below, sequenced in a study of blood T cell repertoires in COVID-19. Here immunoSEQ multiplex PCR was the method, and the copy in TCRdb shows in-frame clones only, minus some. The table shows more than 400,000 clones, with 90% occurring only once. The source material was PBMCs or T cells enriched from blood (not recorded which). These receptors originate from a man between 18 and 29 years old who had recovered from COVID-19.

This chain uses TRBV15 with TRBJ1-1, with D hard to call. The V gene lost 2 bases and the J gene lost 0 bases, with 13 bases spanning the gap. The CDR3 runs to 16 residues. Germline V gene sequence: CDR1 LNHNV, CDR2 YYDKDF (reference sequence). The CDR3 spells CATSRNRRGVNTEAFF. Written as DNA, the CDR3 is TGTGCCACCAGCAGAAATAGGCGCGGGGTGAACACTGAAGCTTTCTTT.

V gene TRBV9 combines with J gene TRBJ2-1; 7 bases agree with TRBD2. CDR1 SGDLS and CDR2 YYNGEE come from the germline V gene. Trimming cost V 3 bases and J 3 bases; bases outside gene matches: 9. The CDR3 length is 16 residues. DNA of the CDR3: TGTGCCAGCAGCGAGAGAGGGGTAGCGGGCTACAATGAGCAGTTCTTC. This codes for CASSERGVAGYNEQFF.

In this sample, this clone turned up once. The V call is TRBV19, the J call TRBJ1-1; 8 bases map to TRBD1. V trimming: 3 bases; J trimming: 1 base; junction bases outside the gene matches: 7. Germline V lookup: CDR1 LNHDA, CDR2 SQIVND (reference sequence). This CDR3 has 16 residues. The CDR3 sequence is CASSIKTGAGNTEAFF. DNA of the CDR3: TGTGCCAGTAGTATTAAGACAGGGGCGGGGAACACTGAAGCTTTCTTT.

This sequence joins TRBV7-9 and TRBJ2-7; TRBD2 matches 9 bases. The CDR3 loop spans 16 amino acids. The germline V gene has CDR1 SEHNR and CDR2 FQNEAQ (reference sequence). The ends lost 2 bases at V and 5 bases at J; junction bases unmatched: 10. This CDR3 reads CASSLSSLAGLDEQYF. The CDR3 nucleotides are TGTGCCAGCAGCTTATCATCCCTAGCGGGATTAGACGAGCAGTACTTC.

A word on this clone: Other DNA sequences from this sample encode an identical CDR3 as well. The genes are TRBV12-3 or TRBV12-4 and TRBJ1-1; no clear D gene. This CDR3 region has 11 residues. V was clipped by 6 bases and J by 2 bases, with 4 bases between them. The CDR3 nucleotides read TGTGCCAGCAGCCAAAACACTGAAGCTTTCTTT. It translates to CASSQNTEAFF.

The chain joins TRBV12-3 or TRBV12-4 to TRBJ1-2, with TRBD1 as a possible D gene (6 bases). The V and J ends lost 7 bases and 4 bases respectively, with 13 bases between them. CDR3 length: 13 residues. CDR3 in amino acids: CASMQGHSYGYTF. CDR3 bases: TGTGCCAGCATGCAGGGGCACAGCTATGGCTACACCTTC.

The rearrangement links TRBV7-2 to TRBJ2-3, with 7 positions matching TRBD2. Trimming took 6 bases from V and 5 from J; bases not matched to a gene: 8. This CDR3 comprises 14 residues. Germline values: CDR1 SGHTA, CDR2 FQGNSA. CDR3 region: CASRRTRVEDTQYF. Here the CDR3 DNA reads TGTGCCAGCAGACGGACTAGGGTGGAAGATACGCAGTATTTT.

V usage is TRBV19 and J usage is TRBJ1-2, with D uncertain. CDR1 is LNHDA, CDR2 SQIVND, per germline (reference sequence). This CDR3 is 15 amino acids long. Trimming pared 3 bases from V and 1 base from J, leaving 12 bases between. In DNA, the CDR3 is TGTGCCAGTAGTATCATGACGACGGGTAACTATGGCTACACCTTC. Amino acids: CASSIMTTGNYGYTF.

The chain combines TRBV27 with TRBJ1-4; TRBD1 matches 8 bases. The CDR3 sequence is 16 residues long. The ends lost 3 bases at V and 7 bases at J; junction bases unmatched: 10. CDR1 is MNHEY and CDR2 is SMNVEV in the germline V gene (reference sequence). CDR3 nucleotide sequence: TGTGCCAGCAGTTTGTCGACCGGACAGGGTGGTGAAAAACTGTTTTTT. Amino acids: CASSLSTGQGGEKLFF.

The rearrangement uses TRBV30 and TRBJ1-3; D not certain. Germline V gene sequence: CDR1 GTSNPN, CDR2 SVGIG (reference sequence). CDR3 length: 15 amino acids. V lost 0 bases, J lost 0 bases, and 9 bases lay in between. CDR3 sequence: CAWSVGTLSGNTIYF. DNA for the CDR3: TGTGCCTGGAGTGTGGGCACTCTCTCTGGAAACACCATATATTTT.

The chain employs TRBV2 and TRBJ2-5; D is uncertain. V was clipped by 7 bases and J by 0 bases, with 12 bases between them. From germline, CDR1 is SNHLY and CDR2 FYNNEI. This CDR3 contains 14 residues. In nucleotides, the CDR3 is TGTGCCAGCACTCCCCCGAGCCACCAAGAGACCCAGTACTTC. This sequence encodes CASTPPSHQETQYF.

To note about this clone: The same CDR3 can be traced to other DNA sequences in this sample. The V and J genes are TRBV27 and TRBJ2-7; the D gene is possibly TRBD2 (7 bases). The CDR3 is made up of 16 amino acids. Between the trimmed V and J ends, which lost 3 bases and 1 base, there was a span of 16 bases. Germline V gene lookup returns CDR1 MNHEY and CDR2 SMNVEV (reference sequence). CDR3 amino acids: CASSLSSGGSSYEQYF. The CDR3 coding sequence is TGTGCCAGCAGTTTGTCATCGGGGGGCTCATCCTACGAGCAGTACTTC.

The chain links TRBV5-1 to TRBJ1-3; a weak D match, TRBD1 (5 bases). This CDR3 spans 16 amino acids. Per the germline V gene, CDR1 is SGHRS and CDR2 is YFSETQ. Trimming cost V 4 bases and J 4 bases, with 18 bases left between them. The CDR3 sequence: CASSPTRAGLGNTIYF. The CDR3 DNA is TGCGCCAGCAGCCCGACCCGGGCAGGGTTGGGAAACACCATATATTTT.

This clone came up a few times. Other DNA variants within this sample encode the same CDR3. The V call is TRBV19, the J call TRBJ1-5; D uncertain. CDR3 length: 12 residues. In germline, CDR1 is LNHDA, CDR2 SQIVND (reference sequence). The V gene lost 6 bases and the J gene lost 1 base, with 4 bases spanning the gap. In DNA form, the CDR3 reads TGTGCCAGTAGGGGCAGCAATCAGCCCCAGCATTTT. This sequence encodes CASRGSNQPQHF. The full variable domain, completed using reference TRBV19 and TRBJ1-5, is DGGITQSPKYLFRKEGQNVTLSCEQNLNHDAMYWYRQDPGQGLRLIYYSQIVNDFQKGDIAEGYSVSREKKESFPLTVTSAQKNPTAFYLCASRGSNQPQHFGDGTRLSIL.

V is TRBV5-4 and J is TRBJ1-2; a possible D gene is TRBD1 (5 bases). This CDR3 spans 15 amino acids. The V gene lost 4 bases and the J gene lost 8 bases, with 21 bases spanning the gap. The germline V gene encodes CDR1 SGHNT and CDR2 YYREEE (reference sequence). For the CDR3, the DNA is TGTGCCAGCAGCCCGGTTGGGGCGGTTGTTGAAGGCTACACCTTC. Translation gives CASSPVGAVVEGYTF.

The chain is built from TRBV5-1 and TRBJ1-1; TRBD1 agrees at 7 bases. Germline loops: CDR1 SGHRS, CDR2 YFSETQ. Trimming took 7 bases from V and 0 from J; bases not matched to a gene: 9. CDR3 length: 15 amino acids. This CDR3 reads CASRGGTALNTEAFF. DNA for the CDR3: TGCGCCAGCCGAGGGGGGACAGCTTTGAACACTGAAGCTTTCTTT.

The chain links TRBV28 to TRBJ1-5; 7 bases agree with TRBD1. The CDR3 sequence is 14 residues long. The ends lost 5 bases at V and 4 bases at J; junction bases unmatched: 5. Germline lookup yields CDR1 MDHEN and CDR2 SYDVKM. This CDR3 reads CASSAYRGNQPQHF. Here the CDR3 DNA reads TGTGCCAGCAGTGCCTACAGGGGTAATCAGCCCCAGCATTTT.

This chain joins TRBV2 and TRBJ2-5; D not resolved. Germline V gene lookup returns CDR1 SNHLY and CDR2 FYNNEI. This CDR3 region has 14 residues. Trimming stripped 7 bases from V and 4 bases from J, with 16 bases between. CDR3 bases: TGTGCCAGCACTAAGGAGACCCCCGGAGAGACCCAGTACTTC. Protein product: CASTKETPGETQYF. The variable domain in full, with the rest retrieved from reference TRBV2 and TRBJ2-5, is EPEVTQTPSHQVTQMGQEVILRCVPISNHLYFYWYRQILGQKVEFLVSFYNNEISEKSEIFDDQFSVERPDGSNFTLKIRSTKLEDSAMYFCASTKETPGETQYFGPGTRLLVL.

The chain uses TRBV29-1 and TRBJ1-5; maybe TRBD1 (5 bases). The germline gives CDR1 SQVTM, CDR2 ANQGSEA. V lost 6 bases, J lost 4 bases, and 13 bases lay in between. The CDR3 extends over 13 amino acids. DNA for the CDR3: TGCAGCGTCGGGGACGGGGGGAATCAGCCCCAGCATTTT. Amino acids: CSVGDGGNQPQHF. The full variable domain, with the rest looked up from reference TRBV29-1 and TRBJ1-5, is SAVISQKPSRDICQRGTSLTIQCQVDSQVTMMFWYRQQPGQSLTLIATANQGSEATYESGFVIDKFPISRPNLTFSTLTVSNMSPEDSSIYLCSVGDGGNQPQHFGDGTRLSIL.

V gene TRBV12-3 or TRBV12-4 combines with J gene TRBJ2-1; 9 bases agree with TRBD1. The trim removed 3 bases at V and 10 bases at J, leaving 4 bases unmatched. The CDR3 totals 13 residues. Here the CDR3 reads CASSLGQGKEQFF. The CDR3 DNA reads as TGTGCCAGCAGTTTGGGACAGGGAAAAGAGCAGTTCTTC.

V is TRBV3-1 (or the pseudogene TRBV3-2) and J is TRBJ1-1; D is unresolved. V shed 2 bases and J shed 1 base, with 5 bases lying between them. Germline V lookup: CDR1 LGHDT, CDR2 YNNKEL (reference sequence). The CDR3 sequence is 13 residues long. The CDR3 protein is CASSQSGNTEAFF. For the CDR3, the DNA is TGTGCCAGCAGCCAATCCGGGAACACTGAAGCTTTCTTT.

The chain carries TRBV3-1 (or the pseudogene TRBV3-2) and TRBJ2-7; D uncertain. V was clipped by 0 bases and J by 7 bases, with 7 bases between them. The CDR3 sequence is 12 residues long. Per germline, CDR1 LGHDT and CDR2 YNNKEL (reference sequence). This CDR3 reads CASSQDTIEQYF. The CDR3 DNA reads as TGTGCCAGCAGCCAAGATACAATTGAGCAGTACTTC.

This clone has a count of ten or more. The chain is built from TRBV4-1 and TRBJ1-4; 8 bases match TRBD1. With 1 base clipped from V and 10 bases from J, the junction kept 8 bases outside the gene matches. Germline assignment: CDR1 MGHRA and CDR2 YSYEKL. This CDR3 has 15 amino acids. The CDR3 coding sequence is TGCGCCAGCAGCCAAGCCGGGACAGGAGAGTCAAAACTGTTTTTT. This gives the protein CASSQAGTGESKLFF.

This chain connects TRBV19 to TRBJ1-1; D remains ambiguous. The CDR3 has 13 amino acids. Germline V gene sequence: CDR1 LNHDA, CDR2 SQIVND (reference sequence). The V gene lost 3 bases and the J gene lost 8 bases, with 13 bases spanning the gap. DNA of the CDR3: TGTGCCAGTAGTATTTTCAGCGAAACAGAAGCTTTCTTT. Translating it yields CASSIFSETEAFF.

This chain joins TRBV29-1 and TRBJ2-1, with 10 bases matching TRBD2. Looked up from germline, CDR1 is SQVTM and CDR2 is ANQGSEA. This CDR3 has 17 amino acids. J was trimmed by 5 bases and V by 5 bases; bases with no gene match: 15. CDR3: CSVLLRTSSGSDNEQFF. DNA of the CDR3: TGCAGCGTTCTGCTACGTACTTCTAGCGGGAGTGACAATGAGCAGTTCTTC.

This chain uses TRBV3-1 (or the pseudogene TRBV3-2) with TRBJ1-4; the D is unclear. Germline lookup yields CDR1 LGHDT and CDR2 YNNKEL (reference sequence). Trimming stripped 5 bases from V and 3 bases from J, with 16 bases between. This CDR3 spans 16 amino acids. CDR3 in amino acids: CASSTPLGSPNEKLFF. As DNA, the CDR3 is TGTGCCAGCAGCACCCCCCTCGGGAGCCCTAATGAAAAACTGTTTTTT.

V and J are TRBV6-4 and TRBJ1-1; 7 bases match TRBD1. In germline, CDR1 is MRHNA, CDR2 SNTAGT. The CDR3 length is 14 residues. V shed 5 bases and J 1 base; nucleotides not matched to a gene: 4. CDR3: CASSTGTENTEAFF. The CDR3 DNA is TGTGCCAGCAGTACCGGGACAGAGAACACTGAAGCTTTCTTT.

The rearrangement links TRBV3-1 (or the pseudogene TRBV3-2) to TRBJ1-2; tentatively, D is TRBD1 (6 bases). The germline V and J ends were trimmed by 0 bases and 3 bases, with 20 bases remaining between them. The length of the CDR3 is 18 residues. Germline lookup yields CDR1 LGHDT and CDR2 YNNKEL (reference sequence). The CDR3 DNA follows: TGTGCCAGCAGCCAAGAACTTGGTTCTCAGGGGTTATACTATGGCTACACCTTC. Translation gives CASSQELGSQGLYYGYTF.